This T cell receptor (beta chain) was found in a study of cytomegalovirus exposure and HLA in healthy donors. A word on this clone: No antigen is known for it.

V lost 3 bases and J lost 9; bases outside the gene matches: 9. Germline lookup yields CDR1 SGHTA and CDR2 FQGNSA. The CDR3 consists of 14 residues. Data came from immunoSEQ multiplex PCR; TCRdb stores just in-frame clones and leaves some out. The data contain roughly 150,000 clones, about 85% of them singletons. Whole-study results and caveats: The classifier reportedly diagnosed cytomegalovirus status with high specificity and sensitivity. Overall, around 150 TCR beta chains were annotated as cytomegalovirus-associated.

The clonotype was recovered from a young man in good health and CMV-seropositive. This rearrangement joins TRBV7-2 to TRBJ1-2; TRBD1 matches at 8 bases. Sequences were obtained from PBMCs. CDR3 bases: TGTGCCAGCAGCTTGGGACAGGAGGGCTTGAGCTACACCTTC. Translated, it gives CASSLGQEGLSYTF.